This is a list of T cell receptor beta chains from one sample in a study of blood T cell repertoires in COVID-19. Some clones are missing from TCRdb's copy, which holds only in-frame ones; the method was immunoSEQ multiplex PCR. The sample contains 200,000 to 300,000 clones, roughly 90% of which appear only once. Specimen: PBMCs or T cells enriched from blood (not recorded which). The receptors stem from a woman in her 30s who had recovered from COVID-19. CDR3s include the opening cysteine and the closing phenylalanine or tryptophan. The order of the fields is V gene, J gene, clone size, D gene, CDR3 DNA, CDR3 protein. D genes are given only for firm matches. A row's size may be missing; if present it is once, few, many or a size class.

V gene: TRBV5-1; J gene: TRBJ2-1; clone size: .; D gene: TRBD1; CDR3 DNA: TGCGCCAGCAGCATTGGACAGGGCCCATACAATGAGCAGTTCTTC; CDR3 protein: CASSIGQGPYNEQFF
V gene: TRBV19; J gene: TRBJ2-7; clone size: .; D gene: TRBD1; CDR3 DNA: TGTGCCAGTAGTATGGACAGGGATGTTGAGCAGTACTTC; CDR3 protein: CASSMDRDVEQYF
V gene: TRBV15; J gene: TRBJ2-1; clone size: .; D gene: TRBD2; CDR3 DNA: TGTGCCACCAGCGGCGGACTAGCGGACTCCTACAATGAGCAGTTCTTC; CDR3 protein: CATSGGLADSYNEQFF
V gene: TRBV30; J gene: TRBJ1-5; clone size: once; D gene: .; CDR3 DNA: TGTGCCTGGAGTGTAGCGGGGCGAAGCAATCAGCCCCAGCATTTT; CDR3 protein: CAWSVAGRSNQPQHF
V gene: TRBV19; J gene: TRBJ1-5; clone size: .; D gene: .; CDR3 DNA: TGTGCCAGTAGAGCAACAGGGTATCAGCCCCAGCATTTT; CDR3 protein: CASRATGYQPQHF
V gene: TRBV5-1; J gene: TRBJ2-1; clone size: .; D gene: TRBD2; CDR3 DNA: TGCGCCAGCAGCTTGCTGACGAATTTAGGCGGGAGTGAGCAGTTCTTC; CDR3 protein: CASSLLTNLGGSEQFF
V gene: TRBV7-2; J gene: TRBJ2-5; clone size: .; D gene: TRBD2; CDR3 DNA: TGTGCCAGCAGCATAGGGACTAGCGGCTACCAAGAGACCCAGTACTTC; CDR3 protein: CASSIGTSGYQETQYF
V gene: TRBV7-3; J gene: TRBJ2-3; clone size: .; D gene: TRBD2; CDR3 DNA: TGTGCCAGCAGCTTAAGGGGGGTCTCGCGGGAGGGCCCGAGCACAGATACGCAGTATTTT; CDR3 protein: CASSLRGVSREGPSTDTQYF
V gene: TRBV7-9; J gene: TRBJ2-3; clone size: .; D gene: .; CDR3 DNA: TGTGCCAGCACCTTTTCAGCAGATACGCAGTATTTT; CDR3 protein: CASTFSADTQYF
V gene: TRBV7-9; J gene: TRBJ1-3; clone size: .; D gene: .; CDR3 DNA: TGTGCCGCTCAAGAGGGGGTACAGCACTCTGGAAACACCATATATTTT; CDR3 protein: CAAQEGVQHSGNTIYF
V gene: TRBV3-1/TRBV3-2; J gene: TRBJ2-7; clone size: .; D gene: TRBD2; CDR3 DNA: TGTGCCAGCAGTTTCTCGAGACTAGCGGCCCTTACCTACGAGCAGTACTTC; CDR3 protein: CASSFSRLAALTYEQYF
V gene: TRBV4-1; J gene: TRBJ2-1; clone size: .; D gene: TRBD2; CDR3 DNA: TGCGCCAGCAGCCGGCTAGCGGGGGGGTACAATGAGCAGTTCTTC; CDR3 protein: CASSRLAGGYNEQFF
V gene: TRBV29-1; J gene: TRBJ2-1; clone size: .; D gene: TRBD1; CDR3 DNA: TGCAGCGTTGACCGGACAGGGACACAGCAGTTCTTC; CDR3 protein: CSVDRTGTQQFF
V gene: TRBV7-9; J gene: TRBJ2-7; clone size: .; D gene: .; CDR3 DNA: TGTGCCAGCAGCTCTCGACAGGTGGGGGAGCAGTACTTC; CDR3 protein: CASSSRQVGEQYF
V gene: TRBV29-1; J gene: TRBJ2-1; clone size: once; D gene: TRBD2; CDR3 DNA: TGCAGCGTTGAAGTACCCGGGAGGAGGTACAATGAGCAGTTCTTC; CDR3 protein: CSVEVPGRRYNEQFF
V gene: TRBV7-8; J gene: TRBJ1-1; clone size: .; D gene: .; CDR3 DNA: TGTGCCAGCACCTCATCCAGGGGCCTAGGGACTGAAGCTTTCTTT; CDR3 protein: CASTSSRGLGTEAFF
V gene: TRBV5-1; J gene: TRBJ2-7; clone size: .; D gene: .; CDR3 DNA: TGCGCCAGCGATTCTGGGGAGATCCGTGGCGAGCAGTACTTC; CDR3 protein: CASDSGEIRGEQYF
V gene: TRBV6-2/TRBV6-3; J gene: TRBJ2-1; clone size: .; D gene: .; CDR3 DNA: TGTGCCAGCAGTTACTTACTCGGAGGCTACTCCTACAATGAGCAGTTCTTC; CDR3 protein: CASSYLLGGYSYNEQFF
V gene: TRBV5-1; J gene: TRBJ2-6; clone size: .; D gene: TRBD1; CDR3 DNA: TGCGCCAGCAGCCTAGGACAGGGAGGAGGTGGGGCCAACGTCCTGACTTTC; CDR3 protein: CASSLGQGGGGANVLTF
V gene: TRBV25-1; J gene: TRBJ1-1; clone size: .; D gene: TRBD1; CDR3 DNA: TGTGCCAGCAGTGCAGGGGACAGGGGGAGCACTGAAGCTTTCTTT; CDR3 protein: CASSAGDRGSTEAFF
V gene: TRBV12-3/TRBV12-4; J gene: TRBJ2-1; clone size: .; D gene: .; CDR3 DNA: TGTGCCAGCAGTTCCCAGGATGAGCAGTTCTTC; CDR3 protein: CASSSQDEQFF
V gene: TRBV4-1; J gene: TRBJ1-5; clone size: once; D gene: .; CDR3 DNA: TGCGCCAGCAGCCAAGTGGTCGGGGGCAATCAGCCCCAGCATTTT; CDR3 protein: CASSQVVGGNQPQHF
V gene: TRBV4-2; J gene: TRBJ2-1; clone size: .; D gene: .; CDR3 DNA: TGTGCCAGCAGTCTACCGGATGAGCAGTTCTTC; CDR3 protein: CASSLPDEQFF
V gene: TRBV7-9; J gene: TRBJ2-1; clone size: .; D gene: TRBD2; CDR3 DNA: TGTGCCAGCAGCTTTAGGACAGACTGGCGGGAGGGCAGTGCTGATGAGCAGTTCTTC; CDR3 protein: CASSFRTDWREGSADEQFF
V gene: TRBV2; J gene: TRBJ1-1; clone size: .; D gene: .; CDR3 DNA: TGTGCCAGCAACCCAGGACAGGAAGCTTTCTTT; CDR3 protein: CASNPGQEAFF
V gene: TRBV28; J gene: TRBJ2-7; clone size: .; D gene: TRBD2; CDR3 DNA: TGTGCCAGCAGTTTATCCGGGAGGGCGTTTGAGCAGTACTTC; CDR3 protein: CASSLSGRAFEQYF
V gene: TRBV30; J gene: TRBJ1-1; clone size: .; D gene: .; CDR3 DNA: TGTGCCTGGAGTGTAGACGGGGTTAGGCACACTGAAGCTTTCTTT; CDR3 protein: CAWSVDGVRHTEAFF
V gene: TRBV7-8; J gene: TRBJ1-1; clone size: .; D gene: .; CDR3 DNA: TGTGCCAGCAGCTTAGCGGGGGCTCTCACCTCGGGGTTGAACACTGAAGCTTTCTTT; CDR3 protein: CASSLAGALTSGLNTEAFF
V gene: TRBV11-1; J gene: TRBJ2-7; clone size: once; D gene: .; CDR3 DNA: TGTGCCAGCAGCCACAGCGACAGATCCCCTACGACCGAGCAGTACTTC; CDR3 protein: CASSHSDRSPTTEQYF
V gene: TRBV28; J gene: TRBJ2-3; clone size: .; D gene: TRBD2; CDR3 DNA: TGTGCCAGCAGTTTAGGGGGGAGGGCCGGGGATACGCAGTATTTT; CDR3 protein: CASSLGGRAGDTQYF
V gene: TRBV4-3; J gene: TRBJ1-2; clone size: .; D gene: TRBD1; CDR3 DNA: TGCGCCAGCAGCCAAGATAGGGGGACAGGGGACAACTATGGCTACACCTTC; CDR3 protein: CASSQDRGTGDNYGYTF
V gene: TRBV10-3; J gene: TRBJ2-2; clone size: .; D gene: TRBD1; CDR3 DNA: TGTGCCATCAGGACGGGACAGGACACCGGGGAGCTGTTTTTT; CDR3 protein: CAIRTGQDTGELFF
V gene: TRBV2; J gene: TRBJ1-1; clone size: .; D gene: .; CDR3 DNA: TGTGCCAGCATCTCAGGGCGGATGAACACTGAAGCTTTCTTT; CDR3 protein: CASISGRMNTEAFF